This T cell receptor beta chain was sequenced during a study of blood T cell repertoires in COVID-19. The CDR3 sequence is 18 residues long. Measured with immunoSEQ multiplex PCR; TCRdb has only the in-frame clones, and not every one. The sample lists about 530,000 clones; roughly nine tenths were seen once. The clonotype comes from a woman in her fifties or sixties with COVID-19, enrolled during active disease. Sequenced input: peripheral blood. The J gene is TRBJ2-7, the V gene TRBV21-1; the table calls TRBD1, which could not be checked here. TRBV21-1 is described as a pseudogene. The CDR3 DNA is TGTGCCAGCAGCAAAATGAGGGGGCGCAGGGTTTTTCACTACGAGCAGTACTTC. Encoded protein: CASSKMRGRRVFHYEQYF.